Listed below are T cell receptor beta chains from one sample, sequenced in a study of blood T cells in healthy people across ages. MiXCR was run by TCRdb on the 5' RACE reads, yielding one entry per CDR3 protein. The sample lists approximately 800,000 distinct CDR3 sequences, around 68% occurring once. The material sequenced was blood. The receptors shown here come from a man aged 25 to 45 in good health. Both conserved end residues are part of each CDR3. The order of the fields is clone size, V gene, J gene, D gene, CDR3 DNA, CDR3 protein. A D gene is named only where the DNA matches it firmly. Clone size is shown for a subset of rows, as once, few, many or a class of expanded clone.

abundance: NA; v_gene: TRBV6-6; j_gene: TRBJ1-2; d_gene: NA; CDR3nt: TGTGCCAGCAGTTACCAACGGACCCCTGATGGCTACACCTTC; CDR3aa: CASSYQRTPDGYTF
abundance: NA; v_gene: TRBV20-1; j_gene: TRBJ1-2; d_gene: NA; CDR3nt: TGCAGTGCTAGTCGACGGACAGAGTATTATGGCTACACCTTC; CDR3aa: CSASRRTEYYGYTF
abundance: few; v_gene: TRBV4-3; j_gene: TRBJ1-2; d_gene: NA; CDR3nt: TGCGCCAGCAGCCAGTCGAGATTGAACTATGGCTACACCTTC; CDR3aa: CASSQSRLNYGYTF
abundance: NA; v_gene: TRBV7-2; j_gene: TRBJ2-5; d_gene: TRBD2; CDR3nt: TGTGCCAGCAGCCCCATGCTGGTTAGCGGGGGGCGGGAGACCCAGTACTTC; CDR3aa: CASSPMLVSGGRETQYF
abundance: NA; v_gene: TRBV15; j_gene: TRBJ2-5; d_gene: NA; CDR3nt: TGTGCCACCAGCAGAGATCTTGCGGGGTGGGAGACCCAGTACTTC; CDR3aa: CATSRDLAGWETQYF
abundance: NA; v_gene: TRBV11-2; j_gene: TRBJ2-4; d_gene: NA; CDR3nt: TGTGCCAGCAGCCCCCGGACCGACGGCAACATTCAGTACTTC; CDR3aa: CASSPRTDGNIQYF
abundance: NA; v_gene: TRBV15; j_gene: TRBJ2-3; d_gene: TRBD2; CDR3nt: TGTGCCACCAGCAGACAACGGGGGGGCGCAGATACGCAGTATTTT; CDR3aa: CATSRQRGGADTQYF
abundance: few; v_gene: TRBV29-1; j_gene: TRBJ2-1; d_gene: TRBD2; CDR3nt: TGCAGCGTTGACCCTCTAGCGGGGGGGCCCAATGAGCAGTTCTTC; CDR3aa: CSVDPLAGGPNEQFF
abundance: few; v_gene: TRBV6-2/TRBV6-3; j_gene: TRBJ2-6; d_gene: NA; CDR3nt: TGTGCCAGCAGAATGGACAGAGGGGGTCCTGGGGCCAACGTCCTGACTTTC; CDR3aa: CASRMDRGGPGANVLTF
abundance: NA; v_gene: TRBV28; j_gene: TRBJ2-2; d_gene: TRBD1; CDR3nt: TGTGCCAGCAGTTTAAGCGCCACCGGGACAGGGAGGAGGGAGCTGTTTTTT; CDR3aa: CASSLSATGTGRRELFF
abundance: NA; v_gene: TRBV11-2; j_gene: TRBJ1-1; d_gene: NA; CDR3nt: TGTGCCAGCAGACCGGTCGGGAGGTCCCGAGGCACTGAAGCTTTCTTT; CDR3aa: CASRPVGRSRGTEAFF
abundance: once; v_gene: TRBV7-3; j_gene: TRBJ2-5; d_gene: TRBD2; CDR3nt: TGTGCCAGCAGCTTAGGGGGGGGACTAGCGTCGGAGACCCAGTACTTC; CDR3aa: CASSLGGGLASETQYF
abundance: NA; v_gene: TRBV7-2; j_gene: TRBJ1-5; d_gene: TRBD1; CDR3nt: TGTGCCAGCAGCCAGACAGGGGCGAATCGACAGCCCCAGCATTTT; CDR3aa: CASSQTGANRQPQHF
abundance: few; v_gene: TRBV7-2; j_gene: TRBJ2-1; d_gene: TRBD2; CDR3nt: TGTGCCAGCAGCCCCCATGGAACTAGCGGTCGGAATGAGCAGTTCTTC; CDR3aa: CASSPHGTSGRNEQFF
abundance: few; v_gene: TRBV28; j_gene: TRBJ1-2; d_gene: TRBD1; CDR3nt: TGTGCCAGCAGTACGGGACAGGCGGCATATGGCTACACCTTC; CDR3aa: CASSTGQAAYGYTF
abundance: NA; v_gene: TRBV29-1; j_gene: TRBJ1-2; d_gene: NA; CDR3nt: TGCAGCGTGCGGACAGTTTCTAACTATGGCTACACCTTC; CDR3aa: CSVRTVSNYGYTF
abundance: NA; v_gene: TRBV6-6; j_gene: TRBJ1-5; d_gene: NA; CDR3nt: TGTGCCAGCATCCCGAACGAAAAGGGCAATCAGCCCCAGCATTTT; CDR3aa: CASIPNEKGNQPQHF
abundance: NA; v_gene: TRBV5-1; j_gene: TRBJ2-4; d_gene: NA; CDR3nt: TGCGCCAGCAGCTTCGGGGAGGCGGACATTCAGTACTTC; CDR3aa: CASSFGEADIQYF
abundance: few; v_gene: TRBV7-2; j_gene: TRBJ2-1; d_gene: TRBD1; CDR3nt: TGTGCCAGCAGCTTAGTTCACCCGGGACAGGGGGCTTATGGTGAGCAGTTCTTC; CDR3aa: CASSLVHPGQGAYGEQFF
abundance: NA; v_gene: TRBV2; j_gene: TRBJ2-7; d_gene: TRBD1; CDR3nt: TGTGCCAGCAGCTTCGACAGGGGGCCCACCTACGAGCAGTACTTC; CDR3aa: CASSFDRGPTYEQYF
abundance: NA; v_gene: TRBV25-1; j_gene: TRBJ2-5; d_gene: TRBD2; CDR3nt: TGTGCCAGCAGTGAATTGGGACTAGGGGGACAAGGGACCCAGTACTTC; CDR3aa: CASSELGLGGQGTQYF
abundance: NA; v_gene: TRBV7-3; j_gene: TRBJ2-5; d_gene: TRBD1; CDR3nt: TGTGCCAGCAGCTCCACTACAGGGGCAGAGACCCAGTACTTC; CDR3aa: CASSSTTGAETQYF
abundance: few; v_gene: TRBV6-5; j_gene: TRBJ1-2; d_gene: NA; CDR3nt: TGTGCCAGCAAGCCAGGGGAGGACTATGGCTACACCTTC; CDR3aa: CASKPGEDYGYTF
abundance: NA; v_gene: TRBV9; j_gene: TRBJ2-5; d_gene: TRBD2; CDR3nt: TGTGCCAGCAGCACCGGACTAGCGGGGAGTGAGACCCAGTACTTC; CDR3aa: CASSTGLAGSETQYF
abundance: NA; v_gene: TRBV27; j_gene: TRBJ2-1; d_gene: NA; CDR3nt: TGTGCCAGCAGTTTAACAAGGCAGCCGGCTGAGCAGTTCTTC; CDR3aa: CASSLTRQPAEQFF
abundance: NA; v_gene: TRBV25-1; j_gene: TRBJ1-1; d_gene: TRBD1; CDR3nt: TGTGCCAGCAGGAGGACAGGGATGAACACTGAAGCTTTCTTT; CDR3aa: CASRRTGMNTEAFF
abundance: NA; v_gene: TRBV10-3; j_gene: TRBJ1-5; d_gene: TRBD1; CDR3nt: TGTGCCATCAGTGTGGGGGACAGGGGTCAGCCCCAGCATTTT; CDR3aa: CAISVGDRGQPQHF
abundance: few; v_gene: TRBV4-3; j_gene: TRBJ2-7; d_gene: NA; CDR3nt: TGCGCCAGCAGCCAAGGGCACCCCCCCTCCTACGAGCAGTACTTC; CDR3aa: CASSQGHPPSYEQYF
abundance: NA; v_gene: TRBV28; j_gene: TRBJ2-2; d_gene: NA; CDR3nt: TGTGCCAGCGTTACAGGGTTGGGCGCCGGGGAGCTGTTTTTT; CDR3aa: CASVTGLGAGELFF
abundance: NA; v_gene: TRBV20-1; j_gene: TRBJ1-5; d_gene: NA; CDR3nt: TGCAGTGCTAGAGATGGATCCGTGAGAGGTGGCAATCAGCCCCAGCATTTT; CDR3aa: CSARDGSVRGGNQPQHF
abundance: NA; v_gene: TRBV6-2/TRBV6-3; j_gene: TRBJ2-2; d_gene: NA; CDR3nt: TGTGCCAGCAGTGCATACCAAGGCACCGGGGAGCTGTTTTTT; CDR3aa: CASSAYQGTGELFF
abundance: once; v_gene: TRBV28; j_gene: TRBJ2-7; d_gene: NA; CDR3nt: TGTGCCAGCAGCTTCTCGCACGACTACGAGCAGTACTTC; CDR3aa: CASSFSHDYEQYF
abundance: NA; v_gene: TRBV7-2; j_gene: TRBJ2-3; d_gene: NA; CDR3nt: TGTGCCAGCAGCTCCTCCCTTGGGGGTTTAATCACAGATACGCAGTATTTT; CDR3aa: CASSSSLGGLITDTQYF
abundance: few; v_gene: TRBV12-3/TRBV12-4; j_gene: TRBJ2-3; d_gene: NA; CDR3nt: TGTGCCAGCAGTTTAGTAGGGGACTTCACAGATACGCAGTATTTT; CDR3aa: CASSLVGDFTDTQYF
abundance: NA; v_gene: TRBV7-2; j_gene: TRBJ2-1; d_gene: TRBD2; CDR3nt: TGTGCCTGCAGCTTAGGGGGTTGGAGCGGGGGGGCCCCTGAGCAGTTCTTC; CDR3aa: CACSLGGWSGGAPEQFF